The 29 T cell receptor beta chains given below trace back to one sample, sequenced in a study of shared clonotypes between healthy human individuals. Libraries were prepared by immunoSEQ multiplex PCR; TCRdb keeps only in-frame clonotypes and omits some of them. Among about 2.1 million clones listed, under 95% were seen once. Positively selected for CCR7, the CD45RO-negative cells used as naive CD8 cells excluded terminally differentiated effector memory CD45RA+ cells. The sequencing input was naive CD8+ T cells from PBMCs. The receptors originated from a man between 18 and 29 years old in good health. Some clones in this sample may be carry-over from other donors' samples.

As for this clone: One end of the junction does not line up with germline, which may come from a read error. The chain employs TRBV25-1 and TRBJ2-5; no reliable D call. This CDR3 comprises 11 residues. Germline V CDR1 and CDR2: MGHDK, SYGVNS. Here the CDR3 DNA reads TGTGCCAGCAGTGATACCGAATTTCACCACTTC. It specifies CASSDTEFHHF. The full variable domain, in which reference TRBV25-1 and TRBJ2-5 provide the parts outside the CDR3, is EADIYQTPRYLVIGTGKKITLECSQTMGHDKMYWYQQDPGMELHLIHYSYGVNSTEKGDLSSESTVSRIRTEHFPLTLESARPSHTSQYLCASSDTEFHHFGPGTRLLVL.

The rearrangement joins TRBV25-1 to TRBJ2-7; 8 nucleotides match TRBD1. Germline CDR1 and CDR2: MGHDK and SYGVNS. The CDR3 runs to 16 residues. V trimming: 7 bases; J trimming: 3 bases; junction bases outside the gene matches: 14. CDR3 region: CASTGSGDRTFYEQYF. CDR3 in DNA: TGTGCCAGCACCGGTTCGGGGGACAGGACGTTCTACGAGCAGTACTTC.

The rearrangement joins TRBV5-6 to TRBJ2-1; 11 nucleotides align to TRBD2. The CDR3 spans 13 residues. The trim removed 0 bases at V and 14 bases at J, leaving 4 bases unmatched. Per the germline V gene, CDR1 is SGHDT and CDR2 is YYEEEE. Here the CDR3 reads CASSLGLSGREFF. In DNA form, the CDR3 reads TGTGCCAGCAGCTTGGGGCTTAGCGGGAGGGAGTTCTTC.

This chain connects TRBV29-1 to TRBJ1-1; 10 bases agree with TRBD1. Germline CDR1 SQVTM, CDR2 ANQGSEA. This CDR3 is 14 amino acids long. V was pared by 6 bases and J by 0 bases, with 4 bases of the junction left unmatched. DNA of the CDR3: TGCAGCGTCCGGGACAGGGGTCTGAACACTGAAGCTTTCTTT. It is translated as CSVRDRGLNTEAFF.

With respect to this clone: Other DNA sequences from this sample encode an identical CDR3 as well. The V call is TRBV5-1, the J call TRBJ2-1; TRBD2 matches 8 bases. V lost 1 base and J lost 3; bases outside the gene matches: 0. This CDR3 is 14 amino acids long. CDR1 and CDR2 (germline): SGHRS, YFSETQ. The DNA of the CDR3 is TGCGCCAGCAGCTTGAGCGGGAGCTACAATGAGCAGTTCTTC. Amino acid sequence: CASSLSGSYNEQFF.

The chain recombines TRBV13 with TRBJ2-1; TRBD2 might be the D (6 bases). The CDR3 spans 19 residues. Germline lookup yields CDR1 PRHDT and CDR2 FYEKMQ (reference sequence). Trimming shortened V by 0 bases and J by 2 bases, and 20 bases separated the two germline ends. As DNA, the CDR3 is TGTGCCAGCAGCTTAGGCCGGACTGGAGGGAGAAGTCCCTACAATGAGCAGTTCTTC. Translation: CASSLGRTGGRSPYNEQFF. Together with reference TRBV13 and TRBJ2-1, the CDR3 gives the full variable domain: AAGVIQSPRHLIKEKRETATLKCYPIPRHDTVYWYQQGPGQDPQFLISFYEKMQSDKGSIPDRFSAQQFSDYHSELNMSSLELGDSALYFCASSLGRTGGRSPYNEQFFGPGTRLTVL.

This rearrangement joins TRBV7-3 to TRBJ2-1, with 8 bases identical to TRBD2. CDR3 length: 16 amino acids. V lost 2 bases to trimming and J lost 2 bases; unmatched junction nucleotides: 5. Germline V CDR1 and CDR2: SGHTA, FQGTGA. The CDR3 region is CASSLVGGRTYNEQFF. CDR3 DNA sequence: TGTGCCAGCAGCTTAGTGGGCGGGAGGACCTACAATGAGCAGTTCTTC.

V is TRBV7-3 and J is TRBJ2-1, with D perhaps assigned TRBD1 or TRBD2 (5 bases each). Per the germline V gene, CDR1 is SGHTA and CDR2 is FQGTGA. Trimming shortened V by 5 bases and J by 7 bases, and 18 bases separated the two germline ends. The CDR3 is 15 residues long. The CDR3 DNA follows: TGTGCCAGCAGCCGTACCCCCGGGACGCTTAATGAGCAGTTCTTC. Protein: CASSRTPGTLNEQFF.

V usage is TRBV2 and J usage is TRBJ1-3; TRBD1 agrees at 8 bases. V trimming: 9 bases; J trimming: 0 bases; junction bases outside the gene matches: 7. Looked up from germline, CDR1 is SNHLY and CDR2 is FYNNEI. CDR3 length: 15 residues. The CDR3 bases are TGTGCCAGGGAATCAACAGGGGGCTCTGGAAACACCATATATTTT. It specifies CARESTGGSGNTIYF.

The chain couples TRBV5-8 to TRBJ1-4; 8 nucleotides line up with TRBD1. The CDR3 has 15 residues. The trim removed 4 bases at V and 7 bases at J, leaving 9 bases unmatched. Germline V gene data show CDR1 as SGHTS and CDR2 as YDEGEE. The CDR3 loop reads CASSGPQTGVEKLFF. The CDR3 DNA is TGTGCCAGCAGCGGGCCCCAGACAGGGGTTGAAAAACTGTTTTTT.

The chain combines TRBV27 with TRBJ2-1; D is perhaps TRBD2 (5 bases). CDR3 length: 15 residues. The V and J ends lost 1 base and 6 bases respectively, with 13 bases between them. The germline V gene encodes CDR1 MNHEY and CDR2 SMNVEV (reference sequence). CDR3 protein: CASSLFSGLLNEQFF. As DNA, the CDR3 is TGTGCCAGCAGTTTATTTTCAGGACTTCTCAATGAGCAGTTCTTC.

This chain joins TRBV7-9 and TRBJ2-3, with TRBD2 identical over 9 bases. CDR3 size: 16 residues. With 0 bases clipped from V and 2 bases from J, the junction kept 3 bases outside the gene matches. The germline gives CDR1 SEHNR, CDR2 FQNEAQ (reference sequence). The DNA of the CDR3 is TGTGCCAGCAGCTTAGCGGCGGGAGGGTCCACAGATACGCAGTATTTT. Protein product: CASSLAAGGSTDTQYF.

The J gene is TRBJ2-6, the V gene TRBV13; D is possibly TRBD1 (6 bases). The CDR3 is 16 residues long. V was shortened by 5 bases and J by 2 bases, with 13 bases between the two germline ends. In germline, CDR1 is PRHDT, CDR2 FYEKMQ (reference sequence). The CDR3 sequence is CASSPPTGTGANVLTF. For the CDR3, the DNA is TGTGCCAGCAGCCCCCCAACAGGGACTGGGGCCAACGTCCTGACTTTC.

J is TRBJ2-1 and V is TRBV14; 7 bases match TRBD1. The CDR3 sequence is 15 residues long. Germline V gives CDR1 SGHDN, CDR2 FVKESK. The J segment lost 3 bases and the V segment lost 2 bases, leaving 4 bases of the junction unmatched. In nucleotides, the CDR3 is TGTGCCAGCAGCCAAAACCGGGACAGCTACAATGAGCAGTTCTTC. Translation gives CASSQNRDSYNEQFF.

This clone has a handful of counts. This chain connects TRBV5-1 to TRBJ1-2; TRBD1 agrees at 7 bases. The CDR3 runs to 13 residues. V lost 1 base and J lost 4; bases outside the gene matches: 1. Germline CDR1 and CDR2: SGHRS and YFSETQ. CDR3 nucleotides: TGCGCCAGCAGCTTGCGGACAGGCTATGGCTACACCTTC. Encoded protein: CASSLRTGYGYTF.

This chain uses TRBV13 with TRBJ2-7; D gene ambiguous. This CDR3 region has 14 residues. From germline, CDR1 is PRHDT and CDR2 FYEKMQ (reference sequence). Trimming took 7 bases from V and 6 from J, leaving 19 bases between them. CDR3 sequence (DNA): TGTGCCAGCACTACAATTGGACGGGCCGGCGAGCAGTACTTC. This gives the protein CASTTIGRAGEQYF.

As to this clone: Other DNA sequences of this sample code for an identical CDR3. This chain connects TRBV19 to TRBJ2-7; D unresolved. This CDR3 is built from 13 residues. Trimming took off 0 bases at V and 4 bases at J, with 7 bases between the two ends. Germline lookup yields CDR1 LNHDA and CDR2 SQIVND (reference sequence). CDR3 residues: CASSIDPGYEQYF. The CDR3 DNA reads TGTGCCAGTAGTATAGATCCCGGTTACGAGCAGTACTTC.

This clone came up a few times. V usage is TRBV28 and J usage is TRBJ1-5, with 7 bases lining up with TRBD1. CDR1 is MDHEN, CDR2 SYDVKM, per germline. The CDR3 runs 17 residues. After removal of 1 base from V and 0 bases from J, the junction contained 6 bases not matched to a gene. CDR3 sequence reads: CASSLSGTAYSNQPQHF. CDR3 coding DNA: TGTGCCAGCAGTTTATCCGGGACAGCATATAGCAATCAGCCCCAGCATTTT.

The V gene is TRBV4-2, the J gene TRBJ2-2, with D perhaps matching TRBD2 (5 bases). Trimming took off 1 base at V and 4 bases at J, with 10 bases between the two ends. Germline V gene lookup returns CDR1 LGHNA and CDR2 YNFKEQ. The CDR3 is made up of 15 amino acids. CDR3: CASSQGTRPTGELFF. The CDR3, as DNA: TGTGCCAGCAGCCAAGGCACTAGACCCACCGGGGAGCTGTTTTTT.

On this clone itself: Other DNA sequences in this specimen translate into the identical CDR3. V and J are TRBV10-2 and TRBJ2-1; 7 bases are shared with TRBD2. Losses at the gene ends were 8 bases for V and 6 bases for J; bases not matched to a gene: 7. The CDR3 extends over 13 amino acids. Per the germline V gene, CDR1 is WSHSY and CDR2 is SAAADI. The CDR3 DNA sequence: TGCGCCAGCGTAGGCGGGAGAGTCAATGAGCAGTTCTTC. Its translation: CASVGGRVNEQFF.

The rearrangement joins TRBV27 to TRBJ2-1, with no clear D. Trimming removed 2 bases from V and 4 bases from J, with 9 bases in between. This CDR3 has 14 amino acids. The germline V gene has CDR1 MNHEY and CDR2 SMNVEV (reference sequence). The CDR3 loop is CASSLIAAYNEQFF. The CDR3 DNA is TGTGCCAGCAGTTTAATCGCAGCATACAATGAGCAGTTCTTC.

The V gene is TRBV27, the J gene TRBJ2-2; tentatively, D is TRBD2 (5 bases). The germline V gene has CDR1 MNHEY and CDR2 SMNVEV (reference sequence). The CDR3 loop spans 14 amino acids. V was cut by 1 base and J by 4 bases, with 7 bases left in between. CDR3 sequence reads: CASSLWLATGELFF. In nucleotides, the CDR3 is TGTGCCAGCAGTTTATGGCTAGCCACCGGGGAGCTGTTTTTT.

This chain uses TRBV19 with TRBJ1-1; weak D call: TRBD1 (5 bases). V was shortened by 5 bases and J by 1 base, with 11 bases between the two germline ends. Germline V gives CDR1 LNHDA, CDR2 SQIVND (reference sequence). The CDR3 runs to 14 residues. The CDR3 nucleotides read TGTGCCAGTAGTGGCGGGGGGTGGAACACTGAAGCTTTCTTT. Amino acid sequence: CASSGGGWNTEAFF.

V and J are TRBV7-9 and TRBJ2-2; D is unclear. With 3 bases removed from V and 7 bases from J, the gap between germline ends came to 18 bases. From germline, CDR1 is SEHNR and CDR2 FQNEAQ (reference sequence). The length of the CDR3 is 16 residues. This chain's CDR3 is CASSFAWNNGVGELFF. CDR3 coding DNA: TGTGCCAGCAGCTTCGCGTGGAATAACGGAGTCGGGGAGCTGTTTTTT.

The gene calls are TRBV4-1 and TRBJ2-3; the D gene is possibly TRBD2 (6 bases). The CDR3 loop spans 16 amino acids. Germline V CDR1 and CDR2: MGHRA, YSYEKL. The V end was cut by 2 bases, the J end by 4 bases, with 16 bases between. CDR3 nucleotide sequence: TGCGCCAGCAGCCAACTGACTAGTACTTATCCAGATACGCAGTATTTT. Encoded protein: CASSQLTSTYPDTQYF.

V usage is TRBV11-2 and J usage is TRBJ2-7; unclear D gene. Per the germline V gene, CDR1 is SGHAT and CDR2 is FQNNGV. The CDR3 is 14 amino acids. Trimming removed 2 bases from V and 0 bases from J, with 8 bases in between. CDR3: CASSLMEFSYEQYF. The DNA of the CDR3 is TGTGCCAGCAGCTTAATGGAGTTCTCCTACGAGCAGTACTTC.

The DNA of the CDR3 is TGTGCCAGCAGTGGGGGAGGAAGGGACAGGGGCCTTATTAACTATGGCTACACCTTC. Its protein is CASSGGGRDRGLINYGYTF. The chain is built from TRBV27 and TRBJ1-2; 10 bases agree with TRBD1. The CDR3 has 19 residues. Trimming took 5 bases from V and 1 from J; bases not matched to a gene: 16. The germline V gene encodes CDR1 MNHEY and CDR2 SMNVEV (reference sequence).

This clone came up once. J is TRBJ2-7 and V is TRBV9, with a tentative D call TRBD2 (5 bases). Germline CDR1 reads SGDLS; CDR2 reads YYNGEE. The CDR3 runs to 17 residues. Deletions cut 4 bases from V and 3 bases from J, with 23 bases between. The CDR3 bases are TGTGCCAGCAGCCCACTCGGACGCCCTAGCCCCATCTACGAGCAGTACTTC. Protein sequence: CASSPLGRPSPIYEQYF.

The J gene is TRBJ2-1, the V gene TRBV11-2; D is ambiguous. V was pared by 3 bases and J by 5 bases, with 11 bases between. The CDR3 extends over 14 amino acids. Per the germline V gene, CDR1 is SGHAT and CDR2 is FQNNGV. This CDR3 is CASSFPSRNNEQFF. The CDR3 coding sequence is TGTGCCAGCAGCTTTCCAAGTAGAAACAATGAGCAGTTCTTC.